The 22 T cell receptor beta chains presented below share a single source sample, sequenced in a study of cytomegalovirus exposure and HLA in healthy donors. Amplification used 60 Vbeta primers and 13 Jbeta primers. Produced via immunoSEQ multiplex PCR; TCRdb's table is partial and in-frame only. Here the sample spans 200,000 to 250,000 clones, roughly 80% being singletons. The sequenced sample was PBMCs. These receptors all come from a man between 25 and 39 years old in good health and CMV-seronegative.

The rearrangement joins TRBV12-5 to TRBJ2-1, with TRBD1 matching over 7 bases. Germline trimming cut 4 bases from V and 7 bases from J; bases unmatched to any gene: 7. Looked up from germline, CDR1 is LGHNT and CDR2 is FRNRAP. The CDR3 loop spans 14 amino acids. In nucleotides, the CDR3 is TGTGCTAGTGGTTACACAGGGGTAAGGAATGAGCAGTTCTTC. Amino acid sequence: CASGYTGVRNEQFF.

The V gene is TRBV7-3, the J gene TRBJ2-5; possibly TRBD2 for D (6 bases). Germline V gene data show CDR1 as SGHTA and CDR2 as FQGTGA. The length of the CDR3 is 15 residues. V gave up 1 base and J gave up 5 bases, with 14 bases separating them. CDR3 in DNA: TGTGCCAGCAGCTTAAATGGCGGGACCGGGGAGACCCAGTACTTC. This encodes CASSLNGGTGETQYF.

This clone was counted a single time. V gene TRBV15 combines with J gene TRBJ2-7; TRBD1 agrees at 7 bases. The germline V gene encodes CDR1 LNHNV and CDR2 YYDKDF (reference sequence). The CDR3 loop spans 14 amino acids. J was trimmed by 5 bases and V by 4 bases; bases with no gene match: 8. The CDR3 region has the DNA TGTGCCACCAGCAAAGACAGGGCTATCAACGAGCAGTACTTC. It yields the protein CATSKDRAINEQYF. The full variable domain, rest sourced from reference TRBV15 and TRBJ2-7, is DAMVIQNPRYQVTQFGKPVTLSCSQTLNHNVMYWYQQKSSQAPKLLFHYYDKDFNNEADTPDNFQSRRPNTSFCFLDIRSPGLGDTAMYLCATSKDRAINEQYFGPGTRLTVT.

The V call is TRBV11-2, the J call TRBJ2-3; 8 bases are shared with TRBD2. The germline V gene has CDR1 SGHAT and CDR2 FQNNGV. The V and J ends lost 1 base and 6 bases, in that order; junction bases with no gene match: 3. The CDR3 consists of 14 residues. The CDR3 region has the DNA TGTGCCAGCAGCTTAGGGGGCGGGGGGGATACGCAGTATTTT. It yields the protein CASSLGGGGDTQYF.

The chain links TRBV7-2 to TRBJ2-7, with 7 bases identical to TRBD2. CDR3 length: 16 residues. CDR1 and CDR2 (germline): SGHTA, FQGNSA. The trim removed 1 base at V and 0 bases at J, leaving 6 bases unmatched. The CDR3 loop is CASSLDPGGNSYEQYF. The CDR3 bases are TGTGCCAGCAGCTTAGACCCGGGGGGTAACTCCTACGAGCAGTACTTC.

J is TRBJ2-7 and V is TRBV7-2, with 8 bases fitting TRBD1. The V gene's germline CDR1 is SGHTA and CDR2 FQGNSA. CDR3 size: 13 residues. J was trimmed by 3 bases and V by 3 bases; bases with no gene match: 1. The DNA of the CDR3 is TGTGCCAGCAGCTTGGGACAGGACTACGAGCAGTACTTC. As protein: CASSLGQDYEQYF.

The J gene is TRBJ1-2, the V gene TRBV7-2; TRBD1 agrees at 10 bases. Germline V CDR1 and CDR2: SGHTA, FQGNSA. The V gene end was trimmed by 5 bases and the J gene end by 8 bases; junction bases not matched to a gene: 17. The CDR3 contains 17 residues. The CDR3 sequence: CASSSNQRTGGKMGYTF. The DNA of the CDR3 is TGTGCCAGCAGCAGTAACCAAAGGACAGGGGGAAAGATGGGCTACACCTTC.

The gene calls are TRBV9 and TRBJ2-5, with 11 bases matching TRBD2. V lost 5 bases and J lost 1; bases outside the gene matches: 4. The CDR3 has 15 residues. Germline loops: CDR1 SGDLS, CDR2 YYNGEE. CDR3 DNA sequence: TGTGCCAGCAGTTTAGCGGGGGGGATCCAAGAGACCCAGTACTTC. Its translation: CASSLAGGIQETQYF.

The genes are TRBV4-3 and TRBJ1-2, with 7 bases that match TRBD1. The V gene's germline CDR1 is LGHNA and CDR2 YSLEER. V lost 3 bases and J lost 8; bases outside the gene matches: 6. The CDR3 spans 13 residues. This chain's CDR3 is CASSQDRIGGYTF. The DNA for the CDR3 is TGCGCCAGCAGCCAGGACAGGATCGGAGGCTACACCTTC.

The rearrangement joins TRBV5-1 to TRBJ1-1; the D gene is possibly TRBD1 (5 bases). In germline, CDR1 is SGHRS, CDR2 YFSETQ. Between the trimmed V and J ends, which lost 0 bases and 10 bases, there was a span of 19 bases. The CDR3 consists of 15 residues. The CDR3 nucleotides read TGCGCCAGCAGCTTGGAAGCGGGACCGTCTGATGCAGCTTTCTTT. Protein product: CASSLEAGPSDAAFF. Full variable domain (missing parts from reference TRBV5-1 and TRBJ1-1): KAGVTQTPRYLIKTRGQQVTLSCSPISGHRSVSWYQQTPGQGLQFLFEYFSETQRNKGNFPGRFSGRQFSNSRSEMNVSTLELGDSALYLCASSLEAGPSDAAFFGQGTRLTVV.

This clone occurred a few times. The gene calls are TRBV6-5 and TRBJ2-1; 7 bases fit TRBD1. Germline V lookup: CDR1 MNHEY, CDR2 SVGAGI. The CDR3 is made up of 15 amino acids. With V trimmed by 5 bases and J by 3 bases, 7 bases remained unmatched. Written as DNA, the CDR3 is TGTGCCAGCAGTACGACAGGGACAAACTACAATGAGCAGTTCTTC. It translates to CASSTTGTNYNEQFF.

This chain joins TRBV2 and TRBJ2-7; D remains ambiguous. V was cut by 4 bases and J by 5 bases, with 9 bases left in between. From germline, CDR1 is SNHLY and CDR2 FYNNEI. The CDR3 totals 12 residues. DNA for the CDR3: TGTGCCAGCAGTGGGTACAACGACGAGCAGTACTTC. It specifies CASSGYNDEQYF. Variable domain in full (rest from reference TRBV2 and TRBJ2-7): EPEVTQTPSHQVTQMGQEVILRCVPISNHLYFYWYRQILGQKVEFLVSFYNNEISEKSEIFDDQFSVERPDGSNFTLKIRSTKLEDSAMYFCASSGYNDEQYFGPGTRLTVT.

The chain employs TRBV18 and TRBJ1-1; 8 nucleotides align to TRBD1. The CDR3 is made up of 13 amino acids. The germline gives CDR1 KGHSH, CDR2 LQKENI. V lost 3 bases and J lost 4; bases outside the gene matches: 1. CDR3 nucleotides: TGTGCCAGCTCACCTGGACAGGGCACTGAAGCTTTCTTT. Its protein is CASSPGQGTEAFF.

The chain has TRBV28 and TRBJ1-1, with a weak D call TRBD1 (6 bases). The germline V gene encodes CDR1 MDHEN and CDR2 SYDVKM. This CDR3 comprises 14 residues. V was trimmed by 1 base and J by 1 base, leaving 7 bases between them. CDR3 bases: TGTGCCAGCAGTTTATCAGGGGAGAACACTGAAGCTTTCTTT. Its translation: CASSLSGENTEAFF.

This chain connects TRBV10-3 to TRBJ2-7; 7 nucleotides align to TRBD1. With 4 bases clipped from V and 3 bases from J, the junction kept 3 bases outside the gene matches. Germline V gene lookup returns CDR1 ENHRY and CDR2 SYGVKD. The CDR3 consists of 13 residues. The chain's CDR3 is CAISAQGDYEQYF. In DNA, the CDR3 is TGTGCCATCAGTGCGCAGGGGGACTACGAGCAGTACTTC.

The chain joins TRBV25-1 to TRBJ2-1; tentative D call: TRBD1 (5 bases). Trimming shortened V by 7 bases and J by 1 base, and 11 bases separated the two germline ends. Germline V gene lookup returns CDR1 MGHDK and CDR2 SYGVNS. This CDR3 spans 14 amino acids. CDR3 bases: TGTGCCAGCATGGGCCAGGGATCCTACAATGAGCAGTTCTTC. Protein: CASMGQGSYNEQFF.

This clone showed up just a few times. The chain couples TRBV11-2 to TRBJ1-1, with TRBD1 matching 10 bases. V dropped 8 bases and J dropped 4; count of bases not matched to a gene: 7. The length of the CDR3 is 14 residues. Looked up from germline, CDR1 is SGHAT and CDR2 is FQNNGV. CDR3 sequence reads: CASGRTGGGTEAFF. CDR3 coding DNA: TGTGCCAGCGGCCGGACAGGGGGGGGCACTGAAGCTTTCTTT.

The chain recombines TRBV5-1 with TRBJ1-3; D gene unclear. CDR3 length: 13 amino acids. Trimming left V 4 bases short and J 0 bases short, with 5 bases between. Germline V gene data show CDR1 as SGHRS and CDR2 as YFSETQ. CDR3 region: CASSASSGNTIYF. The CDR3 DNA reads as TGCGCCAGCAGCGCGAGCTCTGGAAACACCATATATTTT.

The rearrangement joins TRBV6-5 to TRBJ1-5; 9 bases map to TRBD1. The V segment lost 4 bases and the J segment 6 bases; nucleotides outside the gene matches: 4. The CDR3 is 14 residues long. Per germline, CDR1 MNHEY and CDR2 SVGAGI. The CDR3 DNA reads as TGTGCCAGCAGTTTGGGGACAGGGAGTCAGCCCCAGCATTTT. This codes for CASSLGTGSQPQHF.

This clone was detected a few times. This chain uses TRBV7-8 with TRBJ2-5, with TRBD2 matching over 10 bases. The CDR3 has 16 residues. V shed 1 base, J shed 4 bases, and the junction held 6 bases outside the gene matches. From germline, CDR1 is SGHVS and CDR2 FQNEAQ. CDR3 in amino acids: CASSLVGAGGRETQYF. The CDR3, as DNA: TGTGCCAGCAGCTTAGTGGGAGCGGGGGGGCGAGAGACCCAGTACTTC.

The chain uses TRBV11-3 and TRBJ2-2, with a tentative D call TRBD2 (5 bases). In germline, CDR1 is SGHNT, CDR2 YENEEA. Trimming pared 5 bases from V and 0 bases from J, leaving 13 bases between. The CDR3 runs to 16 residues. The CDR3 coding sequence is TGTGCCAGCAGCGCCGGACGGAGGACGAACACCGGGGAGCTGTTTTTT. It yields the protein CASSAGRRTNTGELFF.

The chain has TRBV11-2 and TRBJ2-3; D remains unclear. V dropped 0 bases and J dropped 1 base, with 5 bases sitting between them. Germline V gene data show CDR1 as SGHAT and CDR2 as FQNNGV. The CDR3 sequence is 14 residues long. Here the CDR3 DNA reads TGTGCCAGCAGCTTAGATCGCGGCACAGATACGCAGTATTTT. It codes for CASSLDRGTDTQYF. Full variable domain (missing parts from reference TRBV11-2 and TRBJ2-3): EAGVAQSPRYKIIEKRQSVAFWCNPISGHATLYWYQQILGQGPKLLIQFQNNGVVDDSQLPKDRFSAERLKGVDSTLKIQPAKLEDSAVYLCASSLDRGTDTQYFGPGTRLTVL.